Listed below are T cell receptor beta chains from one sample, sequenced in a study of cytomegalovirus exposure and HLA in healthy donors. Here immunoSEQ multiplex PCR was the method, and the copy in TCRdb shows in-frame clones only, minus some. The data show some 160,000 clones, 65% to 80% seen once. Sequencing was done on a sample of PBMCs. Receptors originate from a woman between 25 and 40 years old in good health and CMV-seronegative. Both conserved end residues are part of each CDR3. The D gene is left open where the match is weak. Size tells how often a clone was seen (once, few, many) or the class of an expanded clone, and some rows leave it out.

J gene: TRBJ2-7
V gene: TRBV30
D gene: TRBD1
CDR3 length: 13
clone size: NA
CDR3 DNA: TGTGCCTGGGACCGGGACAGGGTGGGGGAGCAGTACTTC
CDR3 protein: CAWDRDRVGEQYF

J gene: TRBJ2-3
V gene: TRBV5-4
D gene: TRBD2
CDR3 length: 16
clone size: NA
CDR3 DNA: TGTGCCAGCAGCCTATTAGCGGGGGGGAGCACAGATACGCAGTATTTT
CDR3 protein: CASSLLAGGSTDTQYF

J gene: TRBJ2-1
V gene: TRBV7-2
D gene: TRBD2
CDR3 length: 16
clone size: few
CDR3 DNA: TGTGCCAGCAGCTTAGTTAGCGGGAGGGAAAGGAATGAGCAGTTCTTC
CDR3 protein: CASSLVSGRERNEQFF

J gene: TRBJ1-1
V gene: TRBV29-1
D gene: TRBD1
CDR3 length: 16
clone size: NA
CDR3 DNA: TGCAGCGTTGGTGGGATCCGGGACAGTGGGTACACTGAAGCTTTCTTT
CDR3 protein: CSVGGIRDSGYTEAFF

J gene: TRBJ1-5
V gene: TRBV30
D gene: NA
CDR3 length: 15
clone size: NA
CDR3 DNA: TGTGCCTGGTCGACAGATCCCCAAGGCAATCAGCCCCAGCATTTT
CDR3 protein: CAWSTDPQGNQPQHF

J gene: TRBJ2-5
V gene: TRBV5-1
D gene: TRBD1
CDR3 length: 15
clone size: once
CDR3 DNA: TGCGCCAGCAGCTTGGAGGACAGGGGATTCGGGACCCAGTACTTC
CDR3 protein: CASSLEDRGFGTQYF

J gene: TRBJ2-3
V gene: TRBV5-1
D gene: TRBD2
CDR3 length: 16
clone size: NA
CDR3 DNA: TGCGCCAGCAGCTTAGTAGCGGGAGCGCGGACAGATACGCAGTATTTT
CDR3 protein: CASSLVAGARTDTQYF

J gene: TRBJ2-1
V gene: TRBV9
D gene: TRBD2
CDR3 length: 19
clone size: few
CDR3 DNA: TGTGCCAGCAGCGTAGCTTCCACTAGCGGGATTATTTCCTACAATGAGCAGTTCTTC
CDR3 protein: CASSVASTSGIISYNEQFF

J gene: TRBJ1-1
V gene: TRBV19
D gene: NA
CDR3 length: 16
clone size: NA
CDR3 DNA: TGTGCCAGTAGTATAAACACAGCCTCAATGAACACTGAAGCTTTCTTT
CDR3 protein: CASSINTASMNTEAFF

J gene: TRBJ1-5
V gene: TRBV27
D gene: NA
CDR3 length: 16
clone size: NA
CDR3 DNA: TGTGCCAGCAGTCCCCTTTCCAGGGATTTCAATCAGCCCCAGCATTTT
CDR3 protein: CASSPLSRDFNQPQHF

J gene: TRBJ1-1
V gene: TRBV5-1
D gene: TRBD1
CDR3 length: 14
clone size: NA
CDR3 DNA: TGCGCCAGCAGCTCCAGGGGGCTGAACACTGAAGCTTTCTTT
CDR3 protein: CASSSRGLNTEAFF

J gene: TRBJ1-1
V gene: TRBV7-9
D gene: TRBD1
CDR3 length: 15
clone size: NA
CDR3 DNA: TGTGCCAGCAGCCTAGGGACAGGGGTTATTGGGGAAGCTTTCTTT
CDR3 protein: CASSLGTGVIGEAFF

J gene: TRBJ2-7
V gene: TRBV5-1
D gene: NA
CDR3 length: 14
clone size: NA
CDR3 DNA: TGCGCCAGCAGCCCGGGGGACAGTCTCTACGAGCAGTACTTC
CDR3 protein: CASSPGDSLYEQYF

J gene: TRBJ2-3
V gene: TRBV5-4
D gene: TRBD1
CDR3 length: 15
clone size: NA
CDR3 DNA: TGTGCCAGCAGCTTCGGACAGGGGCAGAAAGATACGCAGTATTTT
CDR3 protein: CASSFGQGQKDTQYF

J gene: TRBJ2-7
V gene: TRBV11-2
D gene: TRBD2
CDR3 length: 15
clone size: NA
CDR3 DNA: TGTGCCAGCAGCCCTCGGACTAGCGCGAACTACGAGCAGTACTTC
CDR3 protein: CASSPRTSANYEQYF

J gene: TRBJ2-5
V gene: TRBV7-9
D gene: NA
CDR3 length: 13
clone size: NA
CDR3 DNA: TGTGCCAGCAGCTTAGCATCGTCAGAGACCCAGTACTTC
CDR3 protein: CASSLASSETQYF

J gene: TRBJ1-5
V gene: TRBV7-2
D gene: NA
CDR3 length: 16
clone size: few
CDR3 DNA: TGTGCCAGCAGCTTAAAGGCGTCAGTCGCAGGTCAGCCCCAGCATTTT
CDR3 protein: CASSLKASVAGQPQHF

J gene: TRBJ2-2
V gene: TRBV4-3
D gene: TRBD1
CDR3 length: 16
clone size: NA
CDR3 DNA: TGCGCCAGCAGCCCCACGACAGGGAAGGACACCGGGGAGCTGTTTTTT
CDR3 protein: CASSPTTGKDTGELFF

J gene: TRBJ1-1
V gene: TRBV7-9
D gene: NA
CDR3 length: 14
clone size: NA
CDR3 DNA: TGTGCCAGCAGCTTAAGGGGCTTGAACACTGAAGCTTTCTTT
CDR3 protein: CASSLRGLNTEAFF

J gene: TRBJ2-1
V gene: TRBV6-5
D gene: NA
CDR3 length: 12
clone size: NA
CDR3 DNA: TGTGCCAGCAGTTACGGGACGGGCGGGGAGTTCTTC
CDR3 protein: CASSYGTGGEFF

J gene: TRBJ2-7
V gene: TRBV27
D gene: TRBD1
CDR3 length: 15
clone size: few
CDR3 DNA: TGTGCCAGCAGGGGGACCAGGGGGCGTATCTACGAGCAGTACTTC
CDR3 protein: CASRGTRGRIYEQYF

J gene: TRBJ2-7
V gene: TRBV6-5
D gene: TRBD1
CDR3 length: 14
clone size: NA
CDR3 DNA: TGTGCCAGCAGTGCGGACAGGGCCAGCTACGAGCAGTACTTC
CDR3 protein: CASSADRASYEQYF

J gene: TRBJ2-1
V gene: TRBV9
D gene: TRBD2
CDR3 length: 15
clone size: NA
CDR3 DNA: TGTGCCAGCAGCGTAGCCGGACTAGCGACTAATGAGCAGTTCTTC
CDR3 protein: CASSVAGLATNEQFF

J gene: TRBJ2-7
V gene: TRBV6-1
D gene: TRBD1
CDR3 length: 14
clone size: few
CDR3 DNA: TGTGCCAGCAGGACCGGGACAGGGGGGTACGAGCAGTACTTC
CDR3 protein: CASRTGTGGYEQYF

J gene: TRBJ2-7
V gene: TRBV5-4
D gene: TRBD2
CDR3 length: 16
clone size: NA
CDR3 DNA: TGTGCCAGCAGCCCTAAAGAGGGCGGGAGGGCCGTCGAGCAGTACTTC
CDR3 protein: CASSPKEGGRAVEQYF

J gene: TRBJ2-1
V gene: TRBV28
D gene: NA
CDR3 length: 11
clone size: NA
CDR3 DNA: TGTGCCAGTTTCGCAAACTATGAGCAGTTCTTC
CDR3 protein: CASFANYEQFF

J gene: TRBJ2-3
V gene: TRBV29-1
D gene: TRBD1
CDR3 length: 16
clone size: NA
CDR3 DNA: TGCAGCGTTGTGGGGGCGGTGACAGGGGTCCCAGATACGCAGTATTTT
CDR3 protein: CSVVGAVTGVPDTQYF

J gene: TRBJ2-5
V gene: TRBV10-2
D gene: TRBD2
CDR3 length: 16
clone size: NA
CDR3 DNA: TGCGCCAGCAGTGAGAGCGGGGGTCTAGTTCAAGGTGAGCAGTACTTC
CDR3 protein: CASSESGGLVQGEQYF

J gene: TRBJ2-3
V gene: TRBV29-1
D gene: TRBD2
CDR3 length: 14
clone size: few
CDR3 DNA: TGCAGCGTGACTAGCGGGGGGGCAATAGATACGCAGTATTTT
CDR3 protein: CSVTSGGAIDTQYF

J gene: TRBJ2-1
V gene: TRBV30
D gene: TRBD2
CDR3 length: 19
clone size: NA
CDR3 DNA: TGTGCCTGGGGGAGTTTAGCGGGAGGGCCCTTGGGCTCCTACAATGAGCAGTTCTTC
CDR3 protein: CAWGSLAGGPLGSYNEQFF

J gene: TRBJ1-1
V gene: TRBV19
D gene: TRBD1
CDR3 length: 15
clone size: NA
CDR3 DNA: TGTGCCAGTAGTTTCCAAGGGGGCGCGAGGACTGAAGCTTTCTTT
CDR3 protein: CASSFQGGARTEAFF

J gene: TRBJ1-1
V gene: TRBV7-3
D gene: NA
CDR3 length: 13
clone size: few
CDR3 DNA: TGTGCCAGCAGCTTCACTAGCATCACTGAAGCTTTCTTT
CDR3 protein: CASSFTSITEAFF

J gene: TRBJ1-1
V gene: TRBV28
D gene: TRBD1
CDR3 length: 17
clone size: NA
CDR3 DNA: TGTGCCAGCAGTTTATTCGTCAGCAGGGGGCTTGACACTGAAGCTTTCTTT
CDR3 protein: CASSLFVSRGLDTEAFF

J gene: TRBJ2-2
V gene: TRBV4-1
D gene: TRBD2
CDR3 length: 19
clone size: NA
CDR3 DNA: TGCGCCAGCAGCCAGTTGGGACTAGCGGGAGGGAAATACACCGGGGAGCTGTTTTTT
CDR3 protein: CASSQLGLAGGKYTGELFF

J gene: TRBJ2-7
V gene: TRBV19
D gene: NA
CDR3 length: 18
clone size: NA
CDR3 DNA: TGTGCCAGTAGTTCCCGATTGTTGGGGAGAACCGGAACGGACGAGCAGTACTTC
CDR3 protein: CASSSRLLGRTGTDEQYF

J gene: TRBJ2-7
V gene: TRBV30
D gene: TRBD1
CDR3 length: 15
clone size: NA
CDR3 DNA: TGTGCCTGGAGAGTGACAGGGGGCGGAAATTTCTGGCAGTACTTC
CDR3 protein: CAWRVTGGGNFWQYF

J gene: TRBJ2-1
V gene: TRBV27
D gene: TRBD2
CDR3 length: 15
clone size: NA
CDR3 DNA: TGTGCCAGCACCTCCCGGGGGGTATCCTACAATGAGCAGTTCTTC
CDR3 protein: CASTSRGVSYNEQFF

J gene: TRBJ2-2
V gene: TRBV6-5
D gene: TRBD2
CDR3 length: 14
clone size: NA
CDR3 DNA: TGTGCCAGCAGAAATCTAGCGGGGGCCGGGGAGCTGTTTTTT
CDR3 protein: CASRNLAGAGELFF

J gene: TRBJ2-1
V gene: TRBV9
D gene: TRBD2
CDR3 length: 16
clone size: once
CDR3 DNA: TGTGCCAGCAGCGTAGATTTAGCGGGAAATGGGGATGAGCAGTTCTTC
CDR3 protein: CASSVDLAGNGDEQFF

J gene: TRBJ1-2
V gene: TRBV4-1
D gene: TRBD1
CDR3 length: 13
clone size: NA
CDR3 DNA: TGCGCCAGCAGCCTAGGGACAGGGCGGGGGTACACCTTC
CDR3 protein: CASSLGTGRGYTF

J gene: TRBJ1-1
V gene: TRBV9
D gene: NA
CDR3 length: 12
clone size: NA
CDR3 DNA: TGTGCCAACTCCGTCGGGGGGACTGAAGCTTTCTTT
CDR3 protein: CANSVGGTEAFF

J gene: TRBJ2-2
V gene: TRBV7-3
D gene: NA
CDR3 length: 14
clone size: NA
CDR3 DNA: TGTGCCAGCAGCACGACACGCGACAGCGGGGAGCTGTTTTTT
CDR3 protein: CASSTTRDSGELFF

J gene: TRBJ1-1
V gene: TRBV30
D gene: NA
CDR3 length: 11
clone size: NA
CDR3 DNA: TGTGCCTGGAGTGACGGGGGTCTCGGTTTCTTT
CDR3 protein: CAWSDGGLGFF

J gene: TRBJ1-4
V gene: TRBV6-6
D gene: TRBD1
CDR3 length: 15
clone size: NA
CDR3 DNA: TGTGCCAGCAGTTCACCGGGACAGGGTGATGAAAAACTGTTTTTT
CDR3 protein: CASSSPGQGDEKLFF

J gene: TRBJ1-2
V gene: TRBV30
D gene: NA
CDR3 length: 11
clone size: NA
CDR3 DNA: TGTGCCTGGAGTGGCGGCTATGGCTACACCTTC
CDR3 protein: CAWSGGYGYTF

J gene: TRBJ1-1
V gene: TRBV18
D gene: TRBD1
CDR3 length: 16
clone size: NA
CDR3 DNA: TGTGCCAGCTCACCAAAACAGGGGGCAGGGGGGACTGAAGCTTTCTTT
CDR3 protein: CASSPKQGAGGTEAFF

J gene: TRBJ1-2
V gene: TRBV18
D gene: NA
CDR3 length: 14
clone size: NA
CDR3 DNA: TGTGCCAGCTCACCAAGTCCAGGTGCCTATGGCTACACCTTC
CDR3 protein: CASSPSPGAYGYTF

J gene: TRBJ1-1
V gene: TRBV6-1
D gene: NA
CDR3 length: 13
clone size: few
CDR3 DNA: TGTGCCAGCAGTGAAATTGGGCAGAGCGAAGCTTTCTTT
CDR3 protein: CASSEIGQSEAFF

J gene: TRBJ1-2
V gene: TRBV4-3
D gene: NA
CDR3 length: 14
clone size: NA
CDR3 DNA: TGCGCCAGCAGCCAAGTCCTGGAGGATGCTGGCTACACCTTC
CDR3 protein: CASSQVLEDAGYTF

J gene: TRBJ1-5
V gene: TRBV28
D gene: NA
CDR3 length: 15
clone size: NA
CDR3 DNA: TGTGCCAGCAGTTTATTGGCGGGCTCAGGCGGGCCCCAGCATTTT
CDR3 protein: CASSLLAGSGGPQHF

J gene: TRBJ2-2
V gene: TRBV18
D gene: TRBD1
CDR3 length: 15
clone size: NA
CDR3 DNA: TGTGCCAGCTCACTAGGGGGCACGAACACCGGGGAGCTGTTTTTT
CDR3 protein: CASSLGGTNTGELFF